The 11 T cell receptor beta chains below were found in one sample sequenced in a study of blood T cell repertoires in COVID-19. Libraries were prepared by immunoSEQ multiplex PCR; TCRdb keeps only in-frame clonotypes and omits some of them. The table has roughly 42,000 clones, 70% to 90% seen once. Input material: peripheral blood. Every receptor here comes from a human donor in a cohort sampled during active COVID-19.

The chain uses TRBV3-1 (or the pseudogene TRBV3-2) and TRBJ1-6; D is uncertain. The CDR3 contains 17 residues. Germline V gene sequence: CDR1 LGHDT, CDR2 YNNKEL (reference sequence). The V end lost 0 bases, the J end lost 2 bases, and 11 bases lay between the germline ends. CDR3 in amino acids: CASSQDLKQTYNSPLHF. The CDR3 coding sequence is TGTGCCAGCAGCCAAGATCTAAAACAGACCTATAATTCACCCCTCCACTTT.

The chain recombines TRBV13 with TRBJ2-7; D possibly corresponds to TRBD1 (5 bases). This CDR3 comprises 14 residues. Trimming pared 4 bases from V and 5 bases from J, leaving 15 bases between. Per germline, CDR1 PRHDT and CDR2 FYEKMQ (reference sequence). The CDR3 DNA reads TGTGCCAGCAGCTCCAGGGATATGGGAAACGAGCAGTACTTC. Its protein product is CASSSRDMGNEQYF.

The V gene is TRBV6-6, the J gene TRBJ2-3, with 8 bases matching TRBD2. J lost 10 bases, V lost 5 bases, and 5 bases had no gene match. CDR3 length: 12 amino acids. Germline CDR1 and CDR2: MNHNY and SVGAGI (reference sequence). CDR3 amino acids: CASSTSGGAQYF. CDR3 DNA sequence: TGTGCCAGCAGTACCAGCGGGGGCGCGCAGTATTTT.

This chain joins TRBV5-5 and TRBJ2-7, with a weak D call TRBD2 (5 bases). Looked up from germline, CDR1 is SGHKS and CDR2 is YYEKEE (reference sequence). This CDR3 region has 16 residues. Trimming shortened V by 2 bases and J by 0 bases, and 15 bases separated the two germline ends. CDR3 DNA sequence: TGTGCCAGCAGCTTTCGGACTCTCCTTTTCTCCTACGAGCAGTACTTC. Its translation is CASSFRTLLFSYEQYF. Filled out from reference TRBV5-5 and TRBJ2-7, the complete variable domain reads DAGVTQSPTHLIKTRGQQVTLRCSPISGHKSVSWYQQVLGQGPQFIFQYYEKEERGRGNFPDRFSARQFPNYSSELNVNALLLGDSALYLCASSFRTLLFSYEQYFGPGTRLTVT.

The chain's CDR3 is CASSLPTAGNTIYF. The DNA of the CDR3 is TGTGCCAGCAGCCTACCGACAGCTGGAAACACCATATATTTT. The V and J genes are TRBV7-9 and TRBJ1-3; D is perhaps TRBD1 (5 bases). Germline loops: CDR1 SEHNR, CDR2 FQNEAQ (reference sequence). The CDR3 is 14 amino acids. With 5 bases removed from V and 2 bases from J, the gap between germline ends came to 10 bases.

The rearrangement joins TRBV2 to TRBJ2-7; D gene unclear. Between the trimmed V and J ends, which lost 2 bases and 2 bases, there was a span of 10 bases. Looked up from germline, CDR1 is SNHLY and CDR2 is FYNNEI. The CDR3 contains 14 residues. The CDR3 DNA reads as TGTGCCAGCAGTGAATGGCTCGTACCCTACGAGCAGTACTTC. It encodes CASSEWLVPYEQYF.

The V and J genes are TRBV5-1 and TRBJ1-4; D possibly corresponds to TRBD1 (5 bases). This CDR3 has 15 residues. Germline loops: CDR1 SGHRS, CDR2 YFSETQ. The V and J ends lost 0 bases and 8 bases respectively, with 14 bases between them. The CDR3 loop reads CASSLGIRVGEKLFF. CDR3 bases: TGCGCCAGCAGCTTGGGAATCAGGGTAGGAGAAAAACTGTTTTTT.

Concerning this clone itself: At one boundary the junction diverges from the germline segment, which might be a read error. V usage is TRBV19 and J usage is TRBJ1-1; D is ambiguous. The CDR3 consists of 13 residues. Germline CDR1 is LNHDA and CDR2 is SQIVND (reference sequence). In DNA form, the CDR3 reads TGTGCCAGTAGAATAGTTGGAGACCCTGAAGCTTTCTTT. Protein sequence: CASRIVGDPEAFF.

The chain combines TRBV6-2 or TRBV6-3 with TRBJ1-2, with 7 bases aligning to TRBD1. V gave up 1 base and J gave up 5 bases; unmatched junction bases: 4. Germline V CDR1 and CDR2: MNHEY, SVGEGT. The CDR3 consists of 14 residues. CDR3 amino acids: CASSYLRGQYGYTF. CDR3 sequence (DNA): TGTGCCAGCAGTTACTTAAGGGGACAGTATGGCTACACCTTC.

The chain joins TRBV15 to TRBJ2-7; no clear D. Germline CDR1 LNHNV, CDR2 YYDKDF (reference sequence). CDR3 size: 13 residues. V lost 8 bases, J lost 4 bases, and 15 bases lay in between. DNA of the CDR3: TGTGCCACCGGGCAACGACGGCAGTACGAGCAGTACTTC. Protein: CATGQRRQYEQYF.

Worth noting for this clone: One junction end does not reproduce the germline sequence, and a read error may be involved. Other DNA sequences of this sample code for an identical CDR3. V usage is TRBV9 and J usage is TRBJ2-3, with TRBD2 matching over 11 bases. The germline V gene has CDR1 SGDLS and CDR2 YYNGEE. The CDR3 runs to 17 residues. The CDR3: CARSVAGGRDYTDTQYF. The CDR3 coding sequence is TGCGCCCGCAGCGTAGCGGGGGGGCGGGATTACACAGATACGCAGTATTTT.